A selection of T cell receptor beta chains follows, all from one sample in a study of naive and memory T cell subsets. TCRdb processed the UMI-ligation and nested PCR reads anew with MiXCR; each CDR3 protein has one entry. The table lists under 150,000 distinct CDR3 sequences, roughly a fifth of them singletons. Sequencing was performed on naive CD8+ T cells from blood. The receptor set was obtained from a human donor in good health. The CDR3 runs from the conserved cysteine through the conserved F or W. D genes are given only for firm matches. Rows give clone size only sometimes, using once, few, many, or a class for an expanded clone.

J | V | D | size | DNA | CDR3
TRBJ2-7 | TRBV6-5 | - | - | TGTGCCAGCAGAAGCGGGTTGGAGCAGTACTTC | CASRSGLEQYF
TRBJ2-7 | TRBV5-1 | - | - | TGCGCCAGCAGCTTGGATCAGGGGAGATCCTACGAGCAGTACTTC | CASSLDQGRSYEQYF
TRBJ1-2 | TRBV28 | - | - | TGTGCCAGCAGTCCGCGACAAGCGGTCGGCTATGGCTACACCTTC | CASSPRQAVGYGYTF
TRBJ1-1 | TRBV10-3 | - | few | TGTGCCATCAGAACGACCGGGAAAATAATGGACACTGAAGCTTTCTTT | CAIRTTGKIMDTEAFF
TRBJ2-7 | TRBV19 | - | few | TGTGCCAGTACCTCGGGGACCTACGAGCAGTACTTC | CASTSGTYEQYF
TRBJ1-5 | TRBV4-1 | - | few | TGCGCCAGCAGCCAAAGGTTGGCAGGGATGGATCAGCCCCAGCATTTT | CASSQRLAGMDQPQHF
TRBJ2-1 | TRBV29-1 | - | - | TGCAGCGTCCAACCCACGGGGGGCGATGAGCAGTTCTTC | CSVQPTGGDEQFF
TRBJ2-1 | TRBV9 | TRBD2 | few | TGTGCCAGCAGCGTAGGGGGGGGGACCTACAATGAGCAGTTCTTC | CASSVGGGTYNEQFF
TRBJ2-5 | TRBV7-8 | - | - | TGTGCCAGCAGCCCCTCGTCAGGCCAAGAGACCCAGTACTTC | CASSPSSGQETQYF
TRBJ2-7 | TRBV5-1 | TRBD2 | - | TGCGCCAGCAGCTTAGACCTAGCGGGTGTTTGGCGGGAGCAGTACTTC | CASSLDLAGVWREQYF
TRBJ2-5 | TRBV7-9 | - | - | TGTGCCAGCAGCCCTGGGTTTTACAGCCAAGAGACCCAGTACTTC | CASSPGFYSQETQYF
TRBJ2-7 | TRBV28 | - | - | TGTGCCAGCAGCCACCCTTTGGCCGAGCAGTACTTC | CASSHPLAEQYF
TRBJ2-7 | TRBV6-1 | TRBD1 | few | TGTGCCAGCAGTGAAGGGCGTTCGGGACAGGATCAGCAGTACTTC | CASSEGRSGQDQQYF
TRBJ1-1 | TRBV5-1 | - | - | TGCGCCAGCAGCTTGGAGGGGGGGGACGTGAACACTGAAGCTTTCTTT | CASSLEGGDVNTEAFF
TRBJ1-2 | TRBV4-1 | - | - | TGCGCCAGCAGCTTTCACAGGGAAGTTAGCTATGGCTACACCTTC | CASSFHREVSYGYTF
TRBJ2-1 | TRBV27 | - | few | TGTGCCAGCAGTTATCAGTCCTACAATGAGCAGTTCTTC | CASSYQSYNEQFF
TRBJ2-1 | TRBV27 | - | - | TGTGCCAGCAGTCCACGAATTTCGTGGGAGCAGTTCTTC | CASSPRISWEQFF
TRBJ2-1 | TRBV2 | TRBD2 | few | TGTGCCAACGACGGGAGTGGTAGCGGGCCATACAATGAGCAGTTCTTC | CANDGSGSGPYNEQFF
TRBJ2-5 | TRBV27 | TRBD1 | few | TGTGCCAGCAGTGATACAGGGGGCGATGGGGAGACCCAGTACTTC | CASSDTGGDGETQYF
TRBJ2-3 | TRBV20-1 | TRBD1 | few | TGCAGTGCTAGAGATCTCTTACAGGGGGCTTGGGTCACAGATACGCAGTATTTT | CSARDLLQGAWVTDTQYF
TRBJ1-2 | TRBV5-1 | - | few | TGCGCCAGCAGCGGGAAGGACGGAGGAAACTATGGCTACACCTTC | CASSGKDGGNYGYTF
TRBJ1-1 | TRBV7-9 | - | - | TGTGCCACCACAGGGCTCCGCACTGAAGCTTTCTTT | CATTGLRTEAFF
TRBJ2-1 | TRBV7-2 | - | - | TGTGCCAGCAGCTCGGTCGAAAGGAATGAGCAGTTCTTC | CASSSVERNEQFF
TRBJ2-7 | TRBV11-2 | - | few | TGTGCCAGCAGCTTACAACATGACTACGAGCAGTACTTC | CASSLQHDYEQYF
TRBJ2-1 | TRBV3-1 | TRBD2 | many | TGTGCCAGCAGCCAATGGGGGACTAGCGGGAGTTATGAGCAGTTCTTC | CASSQWGTSGSYEQFF
TRBJ1-2 | TRBV27 | - | - | TGTGCCAGCAGCTACCGCCAGGCAGACACTAACTATGGCTACACCTTC | CASSYRQADTNYGYTF
TRBJ2-2 | TRBV27 | TRBD2 | - | TGTGCCAGCAGTTTCTCCGGGACTAGCGGGATTTCCGGGGAGCTGTTTTTT | CASSFSGTSGISGELFF
TRBJ2-7 | TRBV20-1 | TRBD2 | - | TGCAGTGCTAGAGTTCTAGCGGGATGGTACGAGCAGTACTTC | CSARVLAGWYEQYF
TRBJ1-1 | TRBV27 | - | many | TGTGCCAGCAGTTTATGGCGGGCAGCTGAAGCTTTCTTT | CASSLWRAAEAFF
TRBJ2-1 | TRBV12-5 | - | few | TGTGCTAGTGGTTTAGGGCTTCCCCGTGATGAGCAGTTCTTC | CASGLGLPRDEQFF
TRBJ1-1 | TRBV6-6 | TRBD1 | few | TGTGCCAGCAGTCCTAACGACAGGGGTTTGAACACTGAAGCTTTCTTT | CASSPNDRGLNTEAFF
TRBJ1-2 | TRBV6-2/TRBV6-3 | - | - | TGTGCCAGCAGTCCGTGGGACAACCCTCGATATGGCTACACCTTC | CASSPWDNPRYGYTF
TRBJ2-7 | TRBV6-1 | - | few | TGTGCCAGCAGTATAAACAGGGATCCCTCAGGGGAGCAGTACTTC | CASSINRDPSGEQYF
TRBJ1-1 | TRBV29-1 | - | few | TGCAGCGTTGAAGATGGCGGGAACACTGAAGCTTTCTTT | CSVEDGGNTEAFF
TRBJ2-2 | TRBV6-1 | - | - | TGTGCCAGCAGTTCAGAGGACAGCGGGGAGCTGTTTTTT | CASSSEDSGELFF
TRBJ2-1 | TRBV14 | - | few | TGTGCCAGCAGCCCTCGGTGGGGAGAGCAGTTCTTC | CASSPRWGEQFF
TRBJ2-1 | TRBV5-5 | TRBD1 | few | TGTGCCAGCAGCCTCGGACAGGGGGCTAGTGAGCAGTTCTTC | CASSLGQGASEQFF
TRBJ2-3 | TRBV27 | TRBD1 | many | TGTGCCAGCAGTTCACCCGGGACAGAACTATTTGAGACAGATACGCAGTATTTT | CASSSPGTELFETDTQYF
TRBJ1-2 | TRBV7-9 | - | once | TGTGCCAGCAGCTTAGCGCCAGGGGATACTAACTATGGCTACACCTTC | CASSLAPGDTNYGYTF
TRBJ2-7 | TRBV29-1 | TRBD1 | few | TGCAGCGTTGAAGATTCTGGACAGGCGACCTACGAGCAGTACTTC | CSVEDSGQATYEQYF
TRBJ2-5 | TRBV6-5 | - | few | TGTGCCAGCAGAGAGTACTGGGGACAAGAGACCCAGTACTTC | CASREYWGQETQYF
TRBJ2-3 | TRBV29-1 | TRBD1 | - | TGCAGCGTTGAAGATGACAGGGAAATCGCAGATACGCAGTATTTT | CSVEDDREIADTQYF
TRBJ2-2 | TRBV27 | - | - | TGTGCCAGCTGGGACTCCCCGGGCACCGGGGAGCTGTTTTTT | CASWDSPGTGELFF
TRBJ1-3 | TRBV29-1 | - | few | TGCAGCGTTGTCCTAAACTCTGGAAACACCATATATTTT | CSVVLNSGNTIYF
TRBJ1-1 | TRBV27 | TRBD1 | - | TGTGCCAGCAGTTTACGACAGGGGGCCACTGAAGCTTTCTTT | CASSLRQGATEAFF
TRBJ2-7 | TRBV14 | - | - | TGTGCCAGCAGCCAACCTCCCACTTTATTTCCGTACTTC | CASSQPPTLFPYF
TRBJ1-1 | TRBV4-2 | - | few | TGTGCCAGCAGCCAAGACGGCATAGGACAGCAAAACACTGAAGCTTTCTTT | CASSQDGIGQQNTEAFF
TRBJ2-2 | TRBV7-8 | - | - | TGTGCCAGCAGCTTAGCCGGGGCTGCTAACACCGGGGAGCTGTTTTTT | CASSLAGAANTGELFF
TRBJ2-3 | TRBV28 | TRBD2 | few | TGTGCCAGCAGTCCAAGGACTAGCGGGAGTTGGTCAGATACGCAGTATTTT | CASSPRTSGSWSDTQYF
TRBJ2-2 | TRBV27 | TRBD2 | few | TGTGCCAGCAGTCGTAAGGCGGGAGGGCCGGCCGGGGAGCTGTTTTTT | CASSRKAGGPAGELFF
TRBJ2-7 | TRBV6-2/TRBV6-3 | TRBD1 | few | TGTGCCAGCTGGTGGACAGGGGACTCCTACGAGCAGTACTTC | CASWWTGDSYEQYF